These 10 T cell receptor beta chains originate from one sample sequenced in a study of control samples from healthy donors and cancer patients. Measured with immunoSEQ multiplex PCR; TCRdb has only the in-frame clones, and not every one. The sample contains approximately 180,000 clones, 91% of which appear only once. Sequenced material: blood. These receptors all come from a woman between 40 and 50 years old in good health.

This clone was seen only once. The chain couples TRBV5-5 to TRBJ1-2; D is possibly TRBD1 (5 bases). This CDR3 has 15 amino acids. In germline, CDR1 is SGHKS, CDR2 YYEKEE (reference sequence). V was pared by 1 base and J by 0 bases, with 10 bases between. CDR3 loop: CASSLSGGTNYGYTF. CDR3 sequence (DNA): TGTGCCAGCAGCTTGTCGGGGGGTACTAACTATGGCTACACCTTC.

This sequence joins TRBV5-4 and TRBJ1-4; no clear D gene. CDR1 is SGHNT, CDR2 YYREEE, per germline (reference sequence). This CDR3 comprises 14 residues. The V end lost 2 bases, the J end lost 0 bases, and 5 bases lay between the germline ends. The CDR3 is CASSFTATNEKLFF. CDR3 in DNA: TGTGCCAGCAGCTTTACCGCAACTAATGAAAAACTGTTTTTT. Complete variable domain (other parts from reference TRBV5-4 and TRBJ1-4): ETGVTQSPTHLIKTRGQQVTLRCSSQSGHNTVSWYQQALGQGPQFIFQYYREEENGRGNFPPRFSGLQFPNYSSELNVNALELDDSALYLCASSFTATNEKLFFGSGTQLSVL.

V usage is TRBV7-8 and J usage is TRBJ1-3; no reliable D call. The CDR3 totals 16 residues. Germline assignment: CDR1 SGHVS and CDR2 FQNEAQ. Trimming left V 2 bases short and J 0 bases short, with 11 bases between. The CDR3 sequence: CASSLFEVGSGNTIYF. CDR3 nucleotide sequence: TGTGCCAGCAGCTTATTTGAGGTCGGCTCTGGAAACACCATATATTTT.

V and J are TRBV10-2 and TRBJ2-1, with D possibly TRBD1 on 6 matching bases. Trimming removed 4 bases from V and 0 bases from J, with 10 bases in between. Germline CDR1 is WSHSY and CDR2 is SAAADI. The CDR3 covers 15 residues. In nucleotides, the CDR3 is TGCGCCAGCAGTGCCGTAGGGGGCTCCTACAATGAGCAGTTCTTC. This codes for CASSAVGGSYNEQFF.

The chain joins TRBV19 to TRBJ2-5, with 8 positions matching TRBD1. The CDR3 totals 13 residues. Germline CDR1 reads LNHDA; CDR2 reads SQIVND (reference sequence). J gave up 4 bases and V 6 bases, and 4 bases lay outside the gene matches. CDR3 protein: CASRPGGVETQYF. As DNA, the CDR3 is TGTGCCAGTAGGCCAGGGGGCGTAGAGACCCAGTACTTC.

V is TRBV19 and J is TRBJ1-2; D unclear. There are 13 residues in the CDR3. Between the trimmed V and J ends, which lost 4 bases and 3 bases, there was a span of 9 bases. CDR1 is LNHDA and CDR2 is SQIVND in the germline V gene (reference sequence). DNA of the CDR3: TGTGCCAGTAGTACCCAGGTCCACTATGGCTACACCTTC. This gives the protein CASSTQVHYGYTF. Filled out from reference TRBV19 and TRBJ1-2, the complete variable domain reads DGGITQSPKYLFRKEGQNVTLSCEQNLNHDAMYWYRQDPGQGLRLIYYSQIVNDFQKGDIAEGYSVSREKKESFPLTVTSAQKNPTAFYLCASSTQVHYGYTFGSGTRLTVV.

The CDR3 is CASSSPTGLGSPLHF. The CDR3 bases are TGTGCCAGCAGCTCCCCGACAGGGTTAGGCTCACCCCTCCACTTT. V gene TRBV7-9 combines with J gene TRBJ1-6, with TRBD1 matching over 7 bases. CDR1 is SEHNR, CDR2 FQNEAQ, per germline (reference sequence). J was trimmed by 10 bases and V by 4 bases; bases with no gene match: 10. This CDR3 is 15 amino acids long. The complete variable domain, with remaining parts taken from reference TRBV7-9 and TRBJ1-6, reads DTGVSQNPRHKITKRGQNVTFRCDPISEHNRLYWYRQTLGQGPEFLTYFQNEAQLEKSRLLSDRFSAERPKGSFSTLEIQRTEQGDSAMYLCASSSPTGLGSPLHFGNGTRLTVT.

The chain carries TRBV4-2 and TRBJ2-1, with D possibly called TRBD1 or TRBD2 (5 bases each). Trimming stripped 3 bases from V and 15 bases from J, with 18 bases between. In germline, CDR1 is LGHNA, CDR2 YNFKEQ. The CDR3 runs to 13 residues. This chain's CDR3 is CASSQGGDPGRFF. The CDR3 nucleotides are TGTGCCAGCAGCCAGGGCGGCGACCCGGGACGGTTCTTC.

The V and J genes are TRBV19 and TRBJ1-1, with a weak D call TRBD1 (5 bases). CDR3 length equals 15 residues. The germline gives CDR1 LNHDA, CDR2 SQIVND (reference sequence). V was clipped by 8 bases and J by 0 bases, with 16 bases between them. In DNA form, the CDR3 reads TGTGCCAGTTCCCGGGGGACGGTGATGAACACTGAAGCTTTCTTT. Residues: CASSRGTVMNTEAFF.

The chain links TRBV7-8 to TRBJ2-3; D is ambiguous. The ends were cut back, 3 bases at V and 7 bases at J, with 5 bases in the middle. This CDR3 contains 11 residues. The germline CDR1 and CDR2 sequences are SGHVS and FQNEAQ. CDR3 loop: CASSLGNTQYF. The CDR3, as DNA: TGTGCCAGCAGCTTGGGTAATACGCAGTATTTT.